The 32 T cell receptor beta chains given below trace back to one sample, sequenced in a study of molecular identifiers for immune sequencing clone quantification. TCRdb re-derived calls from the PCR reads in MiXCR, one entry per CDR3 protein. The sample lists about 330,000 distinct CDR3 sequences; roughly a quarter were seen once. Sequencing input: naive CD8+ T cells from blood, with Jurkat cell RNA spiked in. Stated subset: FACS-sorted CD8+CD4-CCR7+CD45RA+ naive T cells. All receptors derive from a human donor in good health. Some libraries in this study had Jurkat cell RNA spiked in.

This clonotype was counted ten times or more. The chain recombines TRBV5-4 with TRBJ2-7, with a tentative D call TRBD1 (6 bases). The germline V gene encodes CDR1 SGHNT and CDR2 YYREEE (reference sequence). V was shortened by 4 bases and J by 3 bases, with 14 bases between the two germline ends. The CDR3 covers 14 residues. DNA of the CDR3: TGTGCCAGCAGCGTAACAGGGATTTACTACGAGCAGTACTTC. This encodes CASSVTGIYYEQYF.

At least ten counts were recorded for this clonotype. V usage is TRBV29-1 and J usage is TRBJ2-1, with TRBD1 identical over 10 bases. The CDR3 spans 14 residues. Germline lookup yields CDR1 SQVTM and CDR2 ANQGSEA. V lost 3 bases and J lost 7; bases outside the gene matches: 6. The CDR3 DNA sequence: TGCAGCGTTGACGCCGGGACAGGGGCGAATGAGCAGTTCTTC. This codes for CSVDAGTGANEQFF.

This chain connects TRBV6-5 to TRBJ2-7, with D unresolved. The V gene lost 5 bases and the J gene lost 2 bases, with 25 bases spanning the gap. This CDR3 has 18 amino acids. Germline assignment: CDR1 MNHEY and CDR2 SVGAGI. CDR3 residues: CASSPNKNFGPSTYEQYF. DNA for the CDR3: TGTGCCAGCAGTCCCAATAAGAACTTCGGACCTTCCACCTACGAGCAGTACTTC.

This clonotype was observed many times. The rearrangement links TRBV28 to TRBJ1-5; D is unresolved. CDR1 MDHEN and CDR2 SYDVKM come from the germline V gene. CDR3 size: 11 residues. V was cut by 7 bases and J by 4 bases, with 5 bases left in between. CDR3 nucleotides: TGTGCCAGCACCCAGAATCAGCCCCAGCATTTT. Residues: CASTQNQPQHF. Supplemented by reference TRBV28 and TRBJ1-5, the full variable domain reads DVKVTQSSRYLVKRTGEKVFLECVQDMDHENMFWYRQDPGLGLRLIYFSYDVKMKEKGDIPEGYSVSREKKERFSLILESASTNQTSMYLCASTQNQPQHFGDGTRLSIL.

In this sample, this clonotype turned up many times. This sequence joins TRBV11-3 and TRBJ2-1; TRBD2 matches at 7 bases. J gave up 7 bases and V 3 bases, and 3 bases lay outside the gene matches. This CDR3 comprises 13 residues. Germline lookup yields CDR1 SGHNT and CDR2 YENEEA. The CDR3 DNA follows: TGTGCCAGCAGCTTGGGAGGGTATAATGAGCAGTTCTTC. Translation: CASSLGGYNEQFF.

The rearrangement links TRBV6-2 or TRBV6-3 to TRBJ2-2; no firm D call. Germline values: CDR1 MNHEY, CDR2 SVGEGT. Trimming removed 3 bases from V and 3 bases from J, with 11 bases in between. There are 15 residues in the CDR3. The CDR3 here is CASSYSHDYTGELFF. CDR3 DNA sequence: TGTGCCAGCAGTTATAGTCACGACTACACCGGGGAGCTGTTTTTT.

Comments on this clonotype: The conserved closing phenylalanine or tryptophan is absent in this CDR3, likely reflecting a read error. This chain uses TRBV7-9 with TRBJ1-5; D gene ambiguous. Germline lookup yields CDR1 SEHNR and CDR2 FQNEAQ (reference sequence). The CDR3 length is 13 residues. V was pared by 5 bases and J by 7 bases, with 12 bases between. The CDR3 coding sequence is TGTGCCAGCAGCCCTAGTCCCCTCCAGCCCCAGCATTCT. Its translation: CASSPSPLQPQHS.

This CDR3 is CASSSTRTSGTQETQYF. CDR3 in DNA: TGTGCCAGCAGCTCGACAAGGACTAGCGGAACCCAAGAGACCCAGTACTTC. The chain is built from TRBV7-9 and TRBJ2-5, with TRBD2 matching over 10 bases. This CDR3 contains 17 residues. CDR1 is SEHNR, CDR2 FQNEAQ, per germline (reference sequence). The J segment lost 1 base and the V segment lost 4 bases, leaving 9 bases of the junction unmatched.

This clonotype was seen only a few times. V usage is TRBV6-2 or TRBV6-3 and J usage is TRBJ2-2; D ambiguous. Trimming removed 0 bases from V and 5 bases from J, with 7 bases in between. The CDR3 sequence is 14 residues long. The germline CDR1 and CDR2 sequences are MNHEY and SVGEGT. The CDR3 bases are TGTGCCAGCAGTTACTCCTTCGGGACCGGGGAGCTGTTTTTT. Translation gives CASSYSFGTGELFF.

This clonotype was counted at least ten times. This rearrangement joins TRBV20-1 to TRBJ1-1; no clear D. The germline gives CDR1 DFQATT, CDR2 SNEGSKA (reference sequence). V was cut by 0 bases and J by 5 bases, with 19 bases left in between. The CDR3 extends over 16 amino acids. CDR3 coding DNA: TGCAGTGCTAGAGATCCGCAGAGGGCCCGGAGGACTGAAGCTTTCTTT. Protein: CSARDPQRARRTEAFF.

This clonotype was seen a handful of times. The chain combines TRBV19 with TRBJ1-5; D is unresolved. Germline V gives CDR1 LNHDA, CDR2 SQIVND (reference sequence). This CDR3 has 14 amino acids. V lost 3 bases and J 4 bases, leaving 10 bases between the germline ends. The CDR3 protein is CASSIPTGNQPQHF. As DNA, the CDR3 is TGTGCCAGTAGTATTCCGACCGGAAATCAGCCCCAGCATTTT.

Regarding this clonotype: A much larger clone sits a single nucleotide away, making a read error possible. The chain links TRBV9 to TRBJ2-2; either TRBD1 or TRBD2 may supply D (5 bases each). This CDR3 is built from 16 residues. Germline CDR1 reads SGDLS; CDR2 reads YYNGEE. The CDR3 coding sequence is TGTGCCAGCAGCGTAGGGGGCAGTGGCAACACCGGGGAGCTGCTTTTT. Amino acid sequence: CASSVGGSGNTGELLF.

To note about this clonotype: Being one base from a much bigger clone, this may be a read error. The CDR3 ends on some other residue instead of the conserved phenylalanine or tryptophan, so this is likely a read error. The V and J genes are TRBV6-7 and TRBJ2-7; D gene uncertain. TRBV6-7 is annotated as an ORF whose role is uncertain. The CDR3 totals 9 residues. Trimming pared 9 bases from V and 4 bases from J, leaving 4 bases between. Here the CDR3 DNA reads TGTGCCAGAGAATACGAGCAGTACCTC. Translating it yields CAREYEQYL.

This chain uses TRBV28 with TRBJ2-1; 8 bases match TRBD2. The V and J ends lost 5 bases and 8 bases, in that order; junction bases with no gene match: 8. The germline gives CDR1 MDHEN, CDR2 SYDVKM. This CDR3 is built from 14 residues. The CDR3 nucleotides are TGTGCCAGCAGTCTACGGGAGGGCCCCTATGAGCAGTTCTTC. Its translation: CASSLREGPYEQFF. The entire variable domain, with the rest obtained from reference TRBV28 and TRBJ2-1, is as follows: DVKVTQSSRYLVKRTGEKVFLECVQDMDHENMFWYRQDPGLGLRLIYFSYDVKMKEKGDIPEGYSVSREKKERFSLILESASTNQTSMYLCASSLREGPYEQFFGPGTRLTVL.

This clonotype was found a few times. This CDR3 is CASSFLPTGPSTDTQYF. The CDR3 nucleotides are TGTGCCAGCAGCTTCCTACCGACAGGCCCATCCACAGATACGCAGTATTTT. The chain links TRBV7-9 to TRBJ2-3; D might be TRBD1 (6 bases). This CDR3 contains 17 residues. Germline-derived CDR1 and CDR2 are SEHNR and FQNEAQ (reference sequence). Trimming left V 3 bases short and J 2 bases short, with 18 bases between.

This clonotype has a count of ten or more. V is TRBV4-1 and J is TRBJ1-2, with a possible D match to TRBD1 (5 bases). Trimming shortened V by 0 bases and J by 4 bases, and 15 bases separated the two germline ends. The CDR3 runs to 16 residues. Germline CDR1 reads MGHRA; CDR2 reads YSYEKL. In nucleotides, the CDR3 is TGCGCCAGCAGCCAAGAAATGAGGGGCAGGGTCTATGGCTACACCTTC. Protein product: CASSQEMRGRVYGYTF.

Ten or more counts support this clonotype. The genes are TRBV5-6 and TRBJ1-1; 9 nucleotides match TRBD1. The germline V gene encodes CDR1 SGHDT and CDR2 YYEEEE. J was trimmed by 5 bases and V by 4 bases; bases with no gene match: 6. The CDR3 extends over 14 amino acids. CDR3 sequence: CASSLNRGQTEAFF. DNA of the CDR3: TGTGCCAGCAGCCTTAACAGGGGGCAGACTGAAGCTTTCTTT.

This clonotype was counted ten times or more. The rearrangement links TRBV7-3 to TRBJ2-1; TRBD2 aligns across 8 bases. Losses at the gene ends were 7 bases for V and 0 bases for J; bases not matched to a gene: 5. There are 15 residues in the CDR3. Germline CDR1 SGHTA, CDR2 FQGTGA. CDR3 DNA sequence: TGTGCCAGCAACGAAGGGACTAGCTCCTACAATGAGCAGTTCTTC. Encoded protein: CASNEGTSSYNEQFF.

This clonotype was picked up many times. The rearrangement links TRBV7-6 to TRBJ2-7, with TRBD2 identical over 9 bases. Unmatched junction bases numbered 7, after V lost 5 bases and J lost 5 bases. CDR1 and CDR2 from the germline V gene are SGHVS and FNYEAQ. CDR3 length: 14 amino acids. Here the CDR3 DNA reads TGTGCCAGCAGCCCGTTAGCGGGGGAGGACGAGCAGTACTTC. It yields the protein CASSPLAGEDEQYF.

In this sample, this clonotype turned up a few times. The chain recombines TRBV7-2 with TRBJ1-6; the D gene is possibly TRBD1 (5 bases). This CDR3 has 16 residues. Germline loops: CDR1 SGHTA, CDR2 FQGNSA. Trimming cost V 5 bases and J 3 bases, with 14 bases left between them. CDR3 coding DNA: TGTGCCAGCAGCCCGGGGCCGTGGGGCTATAATTCACCCCTCCACTTT. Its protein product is CASSPGPWGYNSPLHF.

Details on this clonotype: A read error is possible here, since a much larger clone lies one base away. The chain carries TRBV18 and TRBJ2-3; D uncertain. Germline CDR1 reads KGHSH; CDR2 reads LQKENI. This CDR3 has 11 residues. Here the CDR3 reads CTSSPSDTQYF. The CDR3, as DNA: TGTACCAGCTCACCTTCAGATACGCAGTATTTT.

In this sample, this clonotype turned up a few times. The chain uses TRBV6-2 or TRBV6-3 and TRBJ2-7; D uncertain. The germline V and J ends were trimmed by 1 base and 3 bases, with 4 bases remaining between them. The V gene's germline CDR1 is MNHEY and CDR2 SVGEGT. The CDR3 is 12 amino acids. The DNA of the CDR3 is TGTGCCAGCAGTTACTTGGACTACGAGCAGTACTTC. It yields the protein CASSYLDYEQYF.

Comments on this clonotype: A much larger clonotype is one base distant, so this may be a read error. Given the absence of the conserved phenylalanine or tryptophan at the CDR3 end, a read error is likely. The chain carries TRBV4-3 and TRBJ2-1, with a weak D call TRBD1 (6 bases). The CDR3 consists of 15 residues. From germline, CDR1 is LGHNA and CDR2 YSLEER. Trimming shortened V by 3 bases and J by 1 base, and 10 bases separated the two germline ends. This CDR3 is CASSHDRLSYNEQFI. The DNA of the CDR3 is TGCGCCAGCAGCCATGACAGGTTATCCTACAATGAGCAGTTCATC.

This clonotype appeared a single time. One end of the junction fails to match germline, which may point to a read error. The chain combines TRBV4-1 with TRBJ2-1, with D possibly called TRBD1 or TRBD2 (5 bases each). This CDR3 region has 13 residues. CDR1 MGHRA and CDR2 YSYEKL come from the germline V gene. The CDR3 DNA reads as TGCGCCAGCAGCCGGGGACCGTACAGTGAGCAGTTCTTC. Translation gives CASSRGPYSEQFF.

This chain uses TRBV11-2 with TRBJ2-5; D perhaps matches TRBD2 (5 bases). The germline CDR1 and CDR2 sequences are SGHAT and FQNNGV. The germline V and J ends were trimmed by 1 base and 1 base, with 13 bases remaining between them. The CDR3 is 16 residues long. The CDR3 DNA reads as TGTGCCAGCAGCTTAGGACAAACTAGGAGCCAAGAGACCCAGTACTTC. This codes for CASSLGQTRSQETQYF.

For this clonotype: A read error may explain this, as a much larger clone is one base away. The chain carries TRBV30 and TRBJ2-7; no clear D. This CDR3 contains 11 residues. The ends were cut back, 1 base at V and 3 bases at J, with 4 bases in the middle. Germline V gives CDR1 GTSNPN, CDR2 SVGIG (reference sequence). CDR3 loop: CAWSGYYEQYF. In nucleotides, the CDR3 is TGTGCCTGGAGTGGATACTACGAGCAGTACTTC.

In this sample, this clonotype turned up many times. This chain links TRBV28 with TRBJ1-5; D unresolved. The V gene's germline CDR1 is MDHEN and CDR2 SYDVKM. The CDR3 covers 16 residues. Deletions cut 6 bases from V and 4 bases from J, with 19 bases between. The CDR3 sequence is CASSRPTSGGNQPQHF. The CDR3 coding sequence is TGTGCCAGCAGCCGACCCACCTCGGGTGGTAATCAGCCCCAGCATTTT.

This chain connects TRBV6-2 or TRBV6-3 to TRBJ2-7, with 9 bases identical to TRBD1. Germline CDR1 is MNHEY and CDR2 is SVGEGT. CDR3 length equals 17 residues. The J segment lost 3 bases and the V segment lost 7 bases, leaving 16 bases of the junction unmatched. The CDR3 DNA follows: TGTGCCAGCACCGACACCGGGACAGGGTATTTGGGCTACGAGCAGTACTTC. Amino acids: CASTDTGTGYLGYEQYF.

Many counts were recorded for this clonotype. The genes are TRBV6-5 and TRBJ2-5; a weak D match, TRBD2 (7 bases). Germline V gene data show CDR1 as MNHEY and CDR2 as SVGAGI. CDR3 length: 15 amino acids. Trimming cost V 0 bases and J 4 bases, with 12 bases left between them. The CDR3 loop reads CASSYSGGGGETQYF. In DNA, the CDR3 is TGTGCCAGCAGTTACTCGGGGGGGGGCGGAGAGACCCAGTACTTC.

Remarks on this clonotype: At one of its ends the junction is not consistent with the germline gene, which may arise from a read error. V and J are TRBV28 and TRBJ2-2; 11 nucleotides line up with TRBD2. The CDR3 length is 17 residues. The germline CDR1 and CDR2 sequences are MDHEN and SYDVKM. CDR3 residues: CASSLFLAGGSTEELFF. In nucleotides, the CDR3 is TGTGCCAGCAGTTTATTCCTAGCGGGAGGTAGCACCGAGGAGCTGTTTTTT. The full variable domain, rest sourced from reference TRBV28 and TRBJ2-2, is DVKVTQSSRYLVKRTGEKVFLECVQDMDHENMFWYRQDPGLGLRLIYFSYDVKMKEKGDIPEGYSVSREKKERFSLILESASTNQTSMYLCASSLFLAGGSTEELFFGEGSRLTVL.

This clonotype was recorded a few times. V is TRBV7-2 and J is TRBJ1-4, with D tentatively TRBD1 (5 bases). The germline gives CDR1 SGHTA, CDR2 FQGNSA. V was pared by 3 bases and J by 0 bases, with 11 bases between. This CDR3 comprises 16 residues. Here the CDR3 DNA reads TGTGCCAGCAGCTTCGGCCCGACAGCAACTAATGAAAAACTGTTTTTT. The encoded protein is CASSFGPTATNEKLFF.

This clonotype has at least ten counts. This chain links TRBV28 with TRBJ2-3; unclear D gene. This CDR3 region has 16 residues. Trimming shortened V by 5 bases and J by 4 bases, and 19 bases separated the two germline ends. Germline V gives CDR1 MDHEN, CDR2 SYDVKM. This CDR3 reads CASSQGPERRPDTQYF. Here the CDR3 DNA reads TGTGCCAGCAGTCAAGGGCCCGAGAGACGGCCAGATACGCAGTATTTT.